Presented here are 26 T cell receptor beta chains from one specimen sequenced in a study of blood T cell repertoires in COVID-19. Profiled with immunoSEQ multiplex PCR; TCRdb holds only in-frame clones, not every one. The sample holds approximately 120,000 clones, more than 80% seen once. Sequenced: peripheral blood. Source of these receptors: a woman older than 75 with COVID-19, enrolled during active disease.

The chain couples TRBV18 to TRBJ1-2; 9 bases fit TRBD1. The CDR3 has 16 residues. Germline loops: CDR1 KGHSH, CDR2 LQKENI. The V segment lost 4 bases and the J segment 4 bases; nucleotides outside the gene matches: 10. The CDR3 DNA is TGTGCCAGCTCACAAACCGGGACAGGGTCGGCCTATGGCTACACCTTC. Amino acids: CASSQTGTGSAYGYTF.

The V call is TRBV5-5, the J call TRBJ2-6; no reliable D call. This CDR3 spans 17 amino acids. Germline V gives CDR1 SGHKS, CDR2 YYEKEE (reference sequence). V shed 7 bases and J shed 5 bases, with 22 bases lying between them. CDR3 nucleotide sequence: TGTGCCAGCTTTCACAGTGTTCGCACAAGTCGGGCCAACGTCCTGACTTTC. This gives the protein CASFHSVRTSRANVLTF.

This rearrangement joins TRBV27 to TRBJ1-2, with TRBD1 matching over 8 bases. Looked up from germline, CDR1 is MNHEY and CDR2 is SMNVEV (reference sequence). There are 15 residues in the CDR3. J lost 4 bases, V lost 3 bases, and 7 bases had no gene match. CDR3: CASSFAGQASYGYTF. CDR3 DNA: TGTGCCAGCAGTTTTGCGGGACAGGCGTCCTATGGCTACACCTTC.

This chain uses TRBV5-1 with TRBJ2-5; D is perhaps TRBD1 (6 bases). The germline CDR1 and CDR2 sequences are SGHRS and YFSETQ. V lost 0 bases and J 5 bases, leaving 11 bases between the germline ends. The CDR3 loop spans 14 amino acids. The CDR3 spells CASSLVGGGETQYF. The CDR3 DNA reads as TGCGCCAGCAGCTTGGTTGGGGGCGGGGAGACCCAGTACTTC.

The chain combines TRBV12-5 with TRBJ2-1; no clear D. Deletions cut 4 bases from V and 4 bases from J, with 8 bases between. CDR1 is LGHNT, CDR2 FRNRAP, per germline. The CDR3 spans 13 residues. The CDR3 DNA reads TGTGCTAGTGGTTCTTCTAGGTACAATGAGCAGTTCTTC. This gives the protein CASGSSRYNEQFF. Filled out from reference TRBV12-5 and TRBJ2-1, the complete variable domain reads DARVTQTPRHKVTEMGQEVTMRCQPILGHNTVFWYRQTMMQGLELLAYFRNRAPLDDSGMPKDRFSAEMPDATLATLKIQPSEPRDSAVYFCASGSSRYNEQFFGPGTRLTVL.

The V and J genes are TRBV5-4 and TRBJ1-3; D not resolved. Trimming took 0 bases from V and 0 from J, leaving 10 bases between them. The CDR3 consists of 16 residues. Germline V gene lookup returns CDR1 SGHNT and CDR2 YYREEE (reference sequence). The CDR3 sequence is CASSLGHRSSGNTIYF. CDR3 DNA sequence: TGTGCCAGCAGCTTGGGACACCGCAGCTCTGGAAACACCATATATTTT.

The chain combines TRBV25-1 with TRBJ2-1; D is undetermined. Trimming stripped 4 bases from V and 4 bases from J, with 5 bases between. Germline V gene sequence: CDR1 MGHDK, CDR2 SYGVNS. This CDR3 contains 12 residues. CDR3 nucleotide sequence: TGTGCCAGCAGTGGGCCTTACAATGAGCAGTTCTTC. It translates to CASSGPYNEQFF. Together with reference TRBV25-1 and TRBJ2-1, the CDR3 gives the full variable domain: EADIYQTPRYLVIGTGKKITLECSQTMGHDKMYWYQQDPGMELHLIHYSYGVNSTEKGDLSSESTVSRIRTEHFPLTLESARPSHTSQYLCASSGPYNEQFFGPGTRLTVL.

The chain carries TRBV6-5 and TRBJ2-1; D gene ambiguous. Germline V gives CDR1 MNHEY, CDR2 SVGAGI. The V gene lost 7 bases and the J gene lost 8 bases, with 15 bases spanning the gap. The CDR3 has 13 amino acids. The CDR3 protein is CASKASFLDEQFF. The CDR3 DNA is TGTGCCAGCAAGGCTAGTTTTTTAGATGAGCAGTTCTTC.

The chain uses TRBV7-2 and TRBJ1-5, with D possibly TRBD1 on 5 matching bases. In germline, CDR1 is SGHTA, CDR2 FQGNSA. The CDR3 sequence is 14 residues long. Trimming took off 5 bases at V and 8 bases at J, with 16 bases between the two ends. CDR3 sequence (DNA): TGTGCCAGCAGCCTCAACGGGGGGGATGAGCCCCAGCATTTT. Its protein product is CASSLNGGDEPQHF.

The rearrangement links TRBV28 to TRBJ2-5; D is perhaps TRBD1 (6 bases). Germline CDR1 MDHEN, CDR2 SYDVKM. CDR3 length: 16 residues. V lost 8 bases, J lost 4 bases, and 23 bases lay in between. Here the CDR3 reads CASLTGFGRVGETQYF. CDR3 coding DNA: TGTGCCAGCCTGACAGGTTTTGGTCGAGTTGGAGAGACCCAGTACTTC.

The rearrangement uses TRBV2 and TRBJ2-1, with TRBD2 matching over 14 bases. J gave up 6 bases and V 11 bases, and 9 bases lay outside the gene matches. There are 15 residues in the CDR3. Germline V gene lookup returns CDR1 SNHLY and CDR2 FYNNEI. The CDR3 sequence is CAQKKGTSGSNEQFF. For the CDR3, the DNA is TGTGCCCAAAAGAAGGGGACTAGCGGGAGCAATGAGCAGTTCTTC.

This rearrangement joins TRBV18 to TRBJ1-5; possibly TRBD1 for D (5 bases). Germline V gene sequence: CDR1 KGHSH, CDR2 LQKENI. Between the trimmed V and J ends, which lost 5 bases and 6 bases, there was a span of 17 bases. The CDR3 covers 15 residues. This CDR3 is CASSGTALGGQPQHF. The CDR3 nucleotides read TGTGCCAGCTCAGGGACCGCCTTGGGGGGTCAGCCCCAGCATTTT.

As to this clone: Other DNA sequences in the sample encode the same CDR3. The chain has TRBV7-2 and TRBJ2-1, with D unresolved. The CDR3 covers 13 residues. V was pared by 4 bases and J by 0 bases, with 4 bases between. Germline V gene data show CDR1 as SGHTA and CDR2 as FQGNSA. The CDR3 loop is CASSSSSYNEQFF. CDR3 nucleotide sequence: TGTGCCAGCAGCTCGAGCTCCTACAATGAGCAGTTCTTC.

The chain recombines TRBV5-6 with TRBJ1-2; 9 bases fit TRBD1. The length of the CDR3 is 13 residues. Germline CDR1 SGHDT, CDR2 YYEEEE. The trim removed 5 bases at V and 8 bases at J, leaving 7 bases unmatched. This CDR3 reads CASRSGTGRGYTF. CDR3 sequence (DNA): TGTGCCAGCAGATCCGGGACAGGGCGAGGCTACACCTTC.

V usage is TRBV3-1 (or the pseudogene TRBV3-2) and J usage is TRBJ1-6; D ambiguous. The germline V and J ends were trimmed by 6 bases and 0 bases, with 6 bases remaining between them. The germline gives CDR1 LGHDT, CDR2 YNNKEL (reference sequence). There are 14 residues in the CDR3. The CDR3: CASRGGSYNSPLHF. In DNA, the CDR3 is TGTGCCAGCAGGGGAGGCTCCTATAATTCACCCCTCCACTTT.

The gene calls are TRBV7-3 and TRBJ1-1; TRBD1 matches 10 bases. Germline V gene lookup returns CDR1 SGHTA and CDR2 FQGTGA. The CDR3 has 14 residues. The junction had 1 base not matched to a gene; V was cut back by 5 bases and J by 1 base. The CDR3 reads CASSRQGANTEAFF. The CDR3 DNA reads as TGTGCCAGCAGCCGACAGGGGGCGAACACTGAAGCTTTCTTT.

The chain uses TRBV3-1 (or the pseudogene TRBV3-2) and TRBJ1-4, with D hard to call. The CDR3 runs 12 residues. Germline lookup yields CDR1 LGHDT and CDR2 YNNKEL (reference sequence). V shed 2 bases and J shed 14 bases, with 12 bases lying between them. This CDR3 reads CASSQFRRRLFF. In DNA, the CDR3 is TGTGCCAGCAGCCAATTTCGGAGGAGGCTGTTTTTT.

The chain couples TRBV14 to TRBJ1-5; D remains unclear. Germline CDR1 and CDR2: SGHDN and FVKESK. V was clipped by 1 base and J by 7 bases, with 11 bases between them. There are 14 residues in the CDR3. The CDR3 sequence: CASSQGGFPQPQHF. CDR3 DNA sequence: TGTGCCAGCAGCCAAGGCGGGTTCCCCCAGCCCCAGCATTTT.

This sequence joins TRBV5-3 and TRBJ2-3; 10 bases are shared with TRBD2. TRBV5-3 qualifies as an ORF whose function is uncertain. Trimming took 6 bases from V and 2 from J; bases not matched to a gene: 15. The CDR3 has 18 amino acids. CDR3 loop: CARTALAGEEQSTDTQYF. CDR3 DNA sequence: TGTGCCAGAACCGCGCTAGCGGGGGAGGAGCAATCCACAGATACGCAGTATTTT.

The V call is TRBV5-8, the J call TRBJ2-7; 8 positions agree with TRBD2. The J segment lost 4 bases and the V segment lost 2 bases, leaving 5 bases of the junction unmatched. This CDR3 comprises 14 residues. Germline CDR1 reads SGHTS; CDR2 reads YDEGEE. Here the CDR3 DNA reads TGTGCCAGCAGCTTATTCGCTAGCGGGTACGAGCAGTACTTC. It codes for CASSLFASGYEQYF.

This sequence joins TRBV28 and TRBJ2-7; D may be TRBD2 (5 bases). The germline V gene encodes CDR1 MDHEN and CDR2 SYDVKM. V lost 2 bases to trimming and J lost 5 bases, with 13 bases between them. The CDR3 covers 14 residues. The CDR3 region is CASSLRGNRNEQYF. In DNA, the CDR3 is TGTGCCAGCAGTTTACGGGGAAATAGGAACGAGCAGTACTTC.

J is TRBJ1-4 and V is TRBV5-1; D may be TRBD1 (5 bases). Germline loops: CDR1 SGHRS, CDR2 YFSETQ. V was shortened by 2 bases and J by 2 bases, with 13 bases between the two germline ends. The CDR3 loop spans 16 amino acids. DNA for the CDR3: TGCGCCAGCAGCTTTGCCGCATCAGGGACTAATGAAAAACTGTTTTTT. Protein: CASSFAASGTNEKLFF.

A single count supports this clone. The V gene is TRBV7-6, the J gene TRBJ2-1; D is possibly TRBD1 (6 bases). The CDR3 totals 16 residues. In germline, CDR1 is SGHVS, CDR2 FNYEAQ. The V gene lost 0 bases and the J gene lost 4 bases, with 13 bases spanning the gap. CDR3 sequence (DNA): TGTGCCAGCAGCTTAGCATGGCGGACAGTGTACAATGAGCAGTTCTTC. Protein sequence: CASSLAWRTVYNEQFF.

V gene TRBV7-2 combines with J gene TRBJ1-5; D not resolved. Germline V gene lookup returns CDR1 SGHTA and CDR2 FQGNSA. V lost 3 bases, J lost 6 bases, and 12 bases lay in between. The length of the CDR3 is 14 residues. CDR3 residues: CASSLGLVGQPQHF. Written as DNA, the CDR3 is TGTGCCAGCAGCTTGGGCCTCGTTGGTCAGCCCCAGCATTTT.

The rearrangement joins TRBV14 to TRBJ2-5; D is perhaps TRBD2 (5 bases). Germline CDR1 reads SGHDN; CDR2 reads FVKESK. The CDR3 is 11 residues long. The V end was cut by 1 base, the J end by 9 bases, with 6 bases between. The CDR3 spells CASSQGGAQYF. Written as DNA, the CDR3 is TGTGCCAGCAGCCAAGGGGGAGCCCAGTACTTC.

The V gene is TRBV6-2 or TRBV6-3, the J gene TRBJ2-5, with TRBD1 matching 8 bases. The germline V gene has CDR1 MNHEY and CDR2 SVGEGT. V lost 4 bases, J lost 4 bases, and 11 bases stayed unmatched. The CDR3 length is 16 residues. CDR3 sequence reads: CASSSPGQGKRETQYF. Written as DNA, the CDR3 is TGTGCCAGCAGTTCACCCGGACAGGGAAAGAGAGAGACCCAGTACTTC.